Listed below are T cell receptor beta chains from one sample, sequenced in a study of blood T cell repertoires in COVID-19. This table comes from immunoSEQ multiplex PCR, and its TCRdb copy is limited to in-frame clones, with some not included. Of roughly 98,000 clones listed, roughly 80% are singletons. The sample consisted of peripheral blood. These receptors originate from a man aged 70 or older with active or convalescent COVID-19. Each CDR3 is given with its conserved first and last residue. The D gene is left open where the match is weak. The listing skips clone size in some rows; elsewhere it reads once, few, many or a size class.

TRBV10-3	few	TRBJ2-3	TRBD2	CAISAGLAGADTQYF	TGTGCCATCAGTGCGGGACTAGCGGGGGCAGATACGCAGTATTTT
TRBV15	once	TRBJ2-7	TRBD1	CATSRGGGTGGEQYF	TGTGCCACCAGCAGAGGAGGGGGGACAGGGGGCGAGCAGTACTTC
TRBV27	-	TRBJ1-3	-	CASSLRGGSGNTIYF	TGTGCCAGCAGTTTAAGGGGAGGGTCTGGAAACACCATATATTTT
TRBV5-1	-	TRBJ2-2	-	CASSPFDTSTGELFF	TGCGCCAGCAGCCCATTCGACACCTCCACCGGGGAGCTGTTTTTT
TRBV6-5	once	TRBJ2-7	-	CASSGQSYEQYF	TGTGCCAGCAGCGGACAGTCCTACGAGCAGTACTTC
TRBV9	few	TRBJ1-3	-	CASSVGQGTGNTIYF	TGTGCCAGCAGCGTAGGCCAGGGGACTGGAAACACCATATATTTT
TRBV10-2	-	TRBJ1-1	-	CASSESAQGRTEAFF	TGCGCCAGCAGTGAGTCGGCGCAGGGTCGAACTGAAGCTTTCTTT
TRBV25-1	-	TRBJ2-1	TRBD2	CASSESASGNYNEQFF	TGTGCCAGCAGTGAATCGGCTAGCGGAAACTACAATGAGCAGTTCTTC
TRBV19	-	TRBJ2-7	-	CASRTQGSKQYF	TGTGCCAGTAGAACTCAAGGTAGCAAGCAGTACTTC
TRBV12-3/TRBV12-4	-	TRBJ2-5	-	CASSSTAVMAQYF	TGTGCCAGCAGTTCAACTGCTGTCATGGCCCAGTACTTC
TRBV4-1	-	TRBJ2-5	TRBD1	CASSATGTAQETQYF	TGCGCCAGCAGCGCCACCGGGACAGCGCAAGAGACCCAGTACTTC
TRBV27	-	TRBJ1-6	-	CASSLYLPGSYNSPLHF	TGTGCCAGCAGTTTATACCTCCCCGGGTCCTATAATTCACCCCTCCACTTT
TRBV18	-	TRBJ2-3	TRBD2	CASSPSGLASTDTQYF	TGTGCCAGCTCACCCTCGGGACTAGCGAGTACAGATACGCAGTATTTT
TRBV11-2	once	TRBJ2-3	-	CASSSWGRGSDTQYF	TGTGCCAGCAGCTCTTGGGGGAGGGGGTCAGATACGCAGTATTTT
TRBV7-2	-	TRBJ1-4	-	CASSLGRANEKLFF	TGTGCCAGCAGCTTGGGCAGGGCCAATGAAAAACTGTTTTTT
TRBV5-8	-	TRBJ1-4	TRBD1	CASSLDRGEKLFF	TGTGCCAGCAGCCTTGACAGGGGTGAAAAACTGTTTTTT
TRBV4-3	-	TRBJ1-6	TRBD1	CASSQEDREGSPLHF	TGCGCCAGCAGCCAAGAGGACAGGGAGGGCTCACCCCTCCACTTT
TRBV3-1/TRBV3-2	-	TRBJ2-2	-	CASSQAWAGGGELFF	TGTGCCAGCAGCCAAGCCTGGGCCGGTGGGGGGGAGCTGTTTTTT
TRBV7-9	few	TRBJ1-2	-	CASSQTGSGYYGYTF	TGTGCCAGCAGCCAAACAGGGTCTGGTTACTATGGCTACACCTTC
TRBV4-2	-	TRBJ2-3	-	CASSQGGRPDTQYF	TGTGCCAGCAGCCAAGGAGGTAGGCCAGATACGCAGTATTTT
TRBV19	-	TRBJ1-2	TRBD1	CASMGTGKVGTYGYTF	TGTGCCAGTATGGGGACAGGGAAGGTTGGAACCTATGGCTACACCTTC
TRBV10-3	few	TRBJ2-7	TRBD1	CAITTGTGTYEQYF	TGTGCCATCACTACCGGGACAGGAACCTACGAGCAGTACTTC
TRBV25-1	-	TRBJ2-7	-	CASIKTESPYEQYF	TGTGCCAGCATCAAGACAGAATCTCCCTACGAGCAGTACTTC
TRBV10-2	-	TRBJ1-5	TRBD1	CASHPATGFVWPQHF	TGCGCCAGCCACCCCGCGACAGGGTTTGTATGGCCCCAGCATTTT
TRBV6-2/TRBV6-3	-	TRBJ1-1	-	CASSYGGGNTEAFF	TGTGCCAGCAGTTACGGGGGGGGGAACACTGAAGCTTTCTTT
TRBV5-1	many	TRBJ2-7	TRBD1	CASSTGQGYVEQYF	TGCGCCAGCAGCACGGGACAGGGGTACGTCGAGCAGTACTTC
TRBV5-6	-	TRBJ1-2	-	CASSLNSANYGYTF	TGTGCCAGCAGCTTAAATTCAGCGAACTATGGCTACACCTTC